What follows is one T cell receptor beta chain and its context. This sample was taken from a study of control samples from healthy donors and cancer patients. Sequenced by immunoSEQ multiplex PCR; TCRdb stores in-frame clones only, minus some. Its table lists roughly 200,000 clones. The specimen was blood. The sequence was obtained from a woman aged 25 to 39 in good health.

In DNA, the CDR3 is TGTGCCAGCAGTTTATCGGTGGGAGGGGGCGCAGGTTACACTGAAGCTTTCTTT. Encoded protein: CASSLSVGGGAGYTEAFF. V usage is TRBV27 and J usage is TRBJ1-1, with 7 bases matching TRBD1. The ends lost 0 bases at V and 3 bases at J; junction bases unmatched: 13. There are 18 residues in the CDR3. CDR1 and CDR2 (germline): MNHEY, SMNVEV (reference sequence).